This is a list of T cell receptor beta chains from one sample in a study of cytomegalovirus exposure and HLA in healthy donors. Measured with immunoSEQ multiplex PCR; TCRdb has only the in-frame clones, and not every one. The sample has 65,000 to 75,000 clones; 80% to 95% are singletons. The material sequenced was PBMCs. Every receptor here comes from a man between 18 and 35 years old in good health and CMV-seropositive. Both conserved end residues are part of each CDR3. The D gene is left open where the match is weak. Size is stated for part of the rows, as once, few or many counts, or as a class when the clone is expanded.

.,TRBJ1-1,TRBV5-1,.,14,CASSLASARAEAFF,TGCGCCAGCAGCTTGGCCAGTGCGAGGGCGGAAGCTTTCTTT
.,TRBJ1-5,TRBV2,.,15,CASSERGSSNQPQHF,TGTGCCAGCAGTGAAAGGGGCTCTAGCAATCAGCCCCAGCATTTT
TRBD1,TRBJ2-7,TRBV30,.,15,CAWTLGQGASYEQYF,TGTGCCTGGACCCTCGGACAGGGGGCGTCCTACGAGCAGTACTTC
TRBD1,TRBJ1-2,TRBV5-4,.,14,CASSLAGTAEGYTF,TGTGCCAGCAGCTTGGCCGGGACAGCGGAGGGCTACACCTTC
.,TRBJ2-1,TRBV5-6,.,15,CASIGRAAPYNEQFF,TGTGCCAGCATCGGCCGAGCGGCACCTTACAATGAGCAGTTCTTC
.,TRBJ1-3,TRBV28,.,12,CASRKQRNTIYF,TGTGCCAGCAGAAAACAGAGAAACACCATATATTTT
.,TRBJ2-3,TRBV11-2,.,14,CASSLGHPTDTQYF,TGTGCCAGCAGCCTGGGACACCCAACAGATACGCAGTATTTT
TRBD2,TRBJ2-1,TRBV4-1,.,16,CASSHKTSGTYNEQFF,TGCGCCAGCAGCCATAAGACTAGCGGAACCTACAATGAGCAGTTCTTC
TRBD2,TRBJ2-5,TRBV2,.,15,CASSVTSGNQETQYF,TGTGCCAGCAGTGTGACTAGCGGGAACCAAGAGACCCAGTACTTC
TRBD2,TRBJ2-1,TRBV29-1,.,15,CSVEFSASGNHEQFF,TGCAGCGTTGAATTCTCGGCTAGCGGGAACCATGAGCAGTTCTTC
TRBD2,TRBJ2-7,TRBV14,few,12,CASSREGFRLYF,TGTGCCAGCAGCCGGGAGGGGTTCAGGTTGTACTTC
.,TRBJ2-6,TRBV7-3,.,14,CASAASSGANVLTF,TGTGCCAGCGCCGCCAGCTCTGGGGCCAACGTCCTGACTTTC
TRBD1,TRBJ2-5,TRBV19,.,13,CASSSQGQETQYF,TGTGCCAGTAGTTCACAGGGGCAAGAGACCCAGTACTTC
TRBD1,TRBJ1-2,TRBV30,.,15,CAWSKGQGVNYGYTF,TGTGCCTGGAGTAAAGGACAGGGCGTTAACTATGGCTACACCTTC
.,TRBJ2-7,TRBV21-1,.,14,CASSIFDRGTEQYF,TGTGCCAGCAGCATCTTCGACAGGGGGACCGAGCAGTACTTC
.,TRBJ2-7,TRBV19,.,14,CASGETGPSYEQYF,TGTGCCAGTGGGGAGACAGGACCCTCCTACGAGCAGTACTTC
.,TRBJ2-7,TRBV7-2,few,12,CASSFGSYEQYF,TGTGCCAGCAGCTTTGGCAGCTACGAGCAGTACTTC
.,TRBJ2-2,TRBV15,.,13,CATSGTGTGELFF,TGTGCCACCAGCGGAACAGGGACCGGGGAGCTGTTTTTT
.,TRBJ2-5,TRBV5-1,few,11,CASIRGETQYF,TGCGCCAGCATCCGCGGGGAGACCCAGTACTTC
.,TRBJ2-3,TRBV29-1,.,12,CSVAGLADTQYF,TGCAGCGTTGCCGGGTTGGCAGATACGCAGTATTTT
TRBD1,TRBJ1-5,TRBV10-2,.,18,CASSSGQGVPISNQPQHF,TGCGCCAGCAGTTCCGGACAGGGGGTTCCGATAAGCAATCAGCCCCAGCATTTT
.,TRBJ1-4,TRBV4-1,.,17,CASRTIPWSGGNEKLFF,TGCGCCAGCAGGACTATCCCATGGTCCGGCGGTAATGAAAAACTGTTTTTT
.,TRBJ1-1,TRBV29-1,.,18,CSVGSGGVGTRMNTEAFF,TGCAGCGTAGGGAGTGGGGGCGTCGGGACAAGGATGAACACTGAAGCTTTCTTT
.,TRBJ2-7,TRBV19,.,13,CASSITGTYEQYF,TGTGCCAGTAGTATTACGGGAACCTACGAGCAGTACTTC
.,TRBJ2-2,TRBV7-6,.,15,CASSLERASTGELFF,TGTGCCAGCAGCTTAGAGCGGGCCTCCACCGGGGAGCTGTTTTTT
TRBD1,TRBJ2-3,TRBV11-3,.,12,CASSSGQGTQYF,TGTGCCAGCAGCTCCGGACAGGGCACGCAGTATTTT
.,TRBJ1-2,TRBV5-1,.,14,CASSLAVSTYGYTF,TGCGCCAGCAGCTTGGCCGTGTCCACTTATGGCTACACCTTC
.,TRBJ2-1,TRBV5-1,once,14,CASSLMTTSNEQFF,TGCGCCAGCAGCTTGATGACTACCTCTAATGAGCAGTTCTTC
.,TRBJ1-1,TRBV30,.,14,CAWRTRGWNTEAFF,TGTGCCTGGAGGACTCGGGGGTGGAACACTGAAGCTTTCTTT
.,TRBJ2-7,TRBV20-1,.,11,CSASLSYEQYF,TGCAGTGCTAGTCTCTCCTACGAGCAGTACTTC
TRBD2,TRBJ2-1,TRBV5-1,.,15,CASSPASGGYNEQFF,TGCGCCAGCAGCCCAGCTAGCGGGGGTTACAATGAGCAGTTCTTC
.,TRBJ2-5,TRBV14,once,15,CASSQVQGPQETQYF,TGTGCCAGCAGCCAAGTACAGGGACCACAAGAGACCCAGTACTTC
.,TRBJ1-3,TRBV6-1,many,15,CASSEISGGSNTIYF,TGTGCCAGCAGTGAAATTTCGGGAGGATCTAACACCATATATTTT
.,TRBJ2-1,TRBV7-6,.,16,CASSLDRKRSYNEQFF,TGTGCCAGCAGCTTAGACAGGAAGAGGTCCTACAATGAGCAGTTCTTC
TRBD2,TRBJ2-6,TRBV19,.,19,CASSMHQIVGRAGANVLTF,TGTGCCAGTAGTATGCACCAGATCGTGGGGAGGGCTGGGGCCAACGTCCTGACTTTC